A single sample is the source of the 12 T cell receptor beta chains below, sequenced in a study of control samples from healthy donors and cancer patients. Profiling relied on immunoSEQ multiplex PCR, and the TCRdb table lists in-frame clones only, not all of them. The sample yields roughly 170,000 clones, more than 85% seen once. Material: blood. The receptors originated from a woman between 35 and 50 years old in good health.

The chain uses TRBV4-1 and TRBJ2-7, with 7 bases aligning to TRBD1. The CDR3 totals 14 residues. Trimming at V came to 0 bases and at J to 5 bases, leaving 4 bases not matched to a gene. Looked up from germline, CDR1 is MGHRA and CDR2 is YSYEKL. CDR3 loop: CASSQEDRSNEQYF. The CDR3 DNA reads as TGCGCCAGCAGCCAAGAGGACAGGAGTAACGAGCAGTACTTC.

The CDR3 protein is CASSPVVLYQPQHF. In DNA, the CDR3 is TGTGCCAGCAGCCCCGTTGTGTTGTATCAGCCCCAGCATTTT. The rearrangement links TRBV7-6 to TRBJ1-5; D not resolved. V lost 5 bases and J lost 5, with 13 bases in between. The CDR3 has 14 amino acids. Germline CDR1 is SGHVS and CDR2 is FNYEAQ.

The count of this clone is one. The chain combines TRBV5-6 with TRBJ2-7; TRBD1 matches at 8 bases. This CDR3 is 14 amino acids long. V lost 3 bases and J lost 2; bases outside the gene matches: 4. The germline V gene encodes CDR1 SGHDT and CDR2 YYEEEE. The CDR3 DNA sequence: TGTGCCAGCAGCTCTTGGACAGGGCCCTACGAGCAGTACTTC. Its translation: CASSSWTGPYEQYF.

CDR3 bases: TGCGCCAGCAGCCCTCTGAGCTCCTACGAGCAGTACTTC. This translates into CASSPLSSYEQYF. J is TRBJ2-7 and V is TRBV5-1; D uncertain. Germline CDR1 and CDR2: SGHRS and YFSETQ. The CDR3 is 13 residues long. V lost 4 bases and J 0 bases, leaving 8 bases between the germline ends.

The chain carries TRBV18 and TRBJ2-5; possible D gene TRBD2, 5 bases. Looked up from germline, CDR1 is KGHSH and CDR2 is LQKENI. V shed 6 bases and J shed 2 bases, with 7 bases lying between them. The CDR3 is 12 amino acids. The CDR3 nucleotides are TGTGCCAGCTCCCGGGGACAAGAGACCCAGTACTTC. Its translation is CASSRGQETQYF. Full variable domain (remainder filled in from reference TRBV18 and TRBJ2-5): NAGVMQNPRHLVRRRGQEARLRCSPMKGHSHVYWYRQLPEEGLKFMVYLQKENIIDESGMPKERFSAEFPKEGPSILRIQQVVRGDSAAYFCASSRGQETQYFGPGTRLLVL.

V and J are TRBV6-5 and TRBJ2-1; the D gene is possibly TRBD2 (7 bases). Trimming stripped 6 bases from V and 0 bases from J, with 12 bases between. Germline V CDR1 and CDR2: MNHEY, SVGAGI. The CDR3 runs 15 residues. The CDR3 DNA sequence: TGTGCCAGCAGGGCGGGGGCCCCCTCCTACAATGAGCAGTTCTTC. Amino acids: CASRAGAPSYNEQFF.

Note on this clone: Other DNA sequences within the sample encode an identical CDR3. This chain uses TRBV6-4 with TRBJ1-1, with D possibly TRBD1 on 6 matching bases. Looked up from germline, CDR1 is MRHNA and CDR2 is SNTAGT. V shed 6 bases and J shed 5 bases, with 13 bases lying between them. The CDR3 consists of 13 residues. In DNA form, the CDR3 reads TGTGCCAGCAGCGAACAGGGAGGGACTGAAGCTTTCTTT. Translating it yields CASSEQGGTEAFF.

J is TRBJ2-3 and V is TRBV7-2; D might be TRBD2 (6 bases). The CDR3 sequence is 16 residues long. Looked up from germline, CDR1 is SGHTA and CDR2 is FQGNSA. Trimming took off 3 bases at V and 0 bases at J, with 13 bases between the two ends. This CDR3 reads CASSFRPGTSTDTQYF. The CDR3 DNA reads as TGTGCCAGCAGCTTTCGCCCTGGGACTAGCACAGATACGCAGTATTTT.

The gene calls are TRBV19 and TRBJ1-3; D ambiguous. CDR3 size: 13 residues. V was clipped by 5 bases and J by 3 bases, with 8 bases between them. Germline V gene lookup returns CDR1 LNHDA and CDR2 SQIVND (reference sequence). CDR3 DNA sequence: TGTGCCAGTAGTCGAACGAGTGGAAACACCATATATTTT. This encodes CASSRTSGNTIYF.

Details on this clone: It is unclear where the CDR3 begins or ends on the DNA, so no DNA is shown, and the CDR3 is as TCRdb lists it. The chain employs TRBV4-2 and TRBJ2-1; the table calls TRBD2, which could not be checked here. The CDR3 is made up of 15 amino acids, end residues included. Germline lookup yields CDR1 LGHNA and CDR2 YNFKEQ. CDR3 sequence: CASSQEFASGATRFF.

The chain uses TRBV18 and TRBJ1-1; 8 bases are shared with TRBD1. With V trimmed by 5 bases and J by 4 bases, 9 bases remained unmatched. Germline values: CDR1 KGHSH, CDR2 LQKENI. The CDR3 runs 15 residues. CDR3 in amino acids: CASSGQGPPGTEAFF. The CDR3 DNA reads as TGTGCCAGCTCAGGACAGGGACCGCCCGGCACTGAAGCTTTCTTT.

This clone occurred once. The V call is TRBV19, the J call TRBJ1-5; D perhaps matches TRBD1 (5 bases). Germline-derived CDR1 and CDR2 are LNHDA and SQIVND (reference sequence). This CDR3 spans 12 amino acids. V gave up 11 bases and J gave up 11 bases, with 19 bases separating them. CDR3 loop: CASGDWGFTQHF. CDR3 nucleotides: TGTGCCTCCGGGGACTGGGGTTTTACCCAGCATTTT.